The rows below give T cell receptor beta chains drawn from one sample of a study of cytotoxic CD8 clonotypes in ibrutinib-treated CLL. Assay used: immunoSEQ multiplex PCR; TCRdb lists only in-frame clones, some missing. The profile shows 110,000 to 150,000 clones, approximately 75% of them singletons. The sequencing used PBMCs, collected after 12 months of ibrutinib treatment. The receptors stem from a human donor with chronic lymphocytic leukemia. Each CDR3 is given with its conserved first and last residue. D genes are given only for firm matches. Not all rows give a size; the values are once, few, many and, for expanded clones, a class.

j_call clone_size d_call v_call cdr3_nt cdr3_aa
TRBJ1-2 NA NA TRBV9 TGTGCCAGCAGCGTAGCTACAGGTGGTTATAACTATGGCTACACCTTC CASSVATGGYNYGYTF
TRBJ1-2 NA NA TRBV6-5 TGTGCCAGCAGTTATGGGCCGGAGATCTATGGCTACACCTTC CASSYGPEIYGYTF
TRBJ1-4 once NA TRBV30 TGTGCGGGGACCCGAGCAACTAATGAAAAACTGTTTTTT CAGTRATNEKLFF
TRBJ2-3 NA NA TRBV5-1 TGCGCCAGCAGCCCGGCAGGGACAGATACGCAGTATTTT CASSPAGTDTQYF
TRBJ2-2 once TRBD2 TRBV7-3 TGTGCCAGCAGCCAGCTAGCGGGAGTTACCGGGGAGCTGTTTTTT CASSQLAGVTGELFF
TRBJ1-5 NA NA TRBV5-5 TGTGCCAGCAGCTATGGGGGGCCACAAAGCAATCAGCCCCAGCATTTT CASSYGGPQSNQPQHF
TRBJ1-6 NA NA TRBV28 TGTGCCAGCAGTTACAGAAATTCACCCCTCCACTTT CASSYRNSPLHF
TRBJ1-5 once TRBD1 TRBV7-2 TGTGCCAGCAGCTCCCCCCTCGGGACAGGGAATAATCAGCCCCAGCATTTT CASSSPLGTGNNQPQHF
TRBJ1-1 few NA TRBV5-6 TGTGCCAGCAGCCCGGACGGGGAAAACACTGAAGCTTTCTTT CASSPDGENTEAFF
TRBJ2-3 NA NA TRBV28 TGTGCCAGCAGGGTTCAGGGGACGGGTTCGCAGTATTTT CASRVQGTGSQYF
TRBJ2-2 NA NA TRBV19 TGTGCCAGTACCATCCACTTACTCGACACCGGGGAGCTGTTTTTT CASTIHLLDTGELFF
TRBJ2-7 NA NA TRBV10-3 TGTGCCATCAGCTGGGGACGGCTCTACGAGCAGTACTTC CAISWGRLYEQYF
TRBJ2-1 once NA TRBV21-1 TGTAGACAGGACAGGGTAGGATCCTACAATGAGCAGTTCTTC CRQDRVGSYNEQFF
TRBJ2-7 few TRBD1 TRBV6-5 TGTGCCAGCAGTTACACACTAGGACAGGACTACGAGCAGTACTTC CASSYTLGQDYEQYF
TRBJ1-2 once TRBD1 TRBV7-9 TGTGCCAGCAGCCTCGGGACAGGGTTTGACTATGGCTACACCTTC CASSLGTGFDYGYTF
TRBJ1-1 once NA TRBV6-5 TGTGCCAGCAGCTTGCGGTACAGGAACACTGAAGCTTTCTTT CASSLRYRNTEAFF
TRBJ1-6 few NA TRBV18 TGTGCCAGCTCACCACAGACAGGAGTAGTACAGCCTCTCCACTTT CASSPQTGVVQPLHF
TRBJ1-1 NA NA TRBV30 TGTGCCTGGAGCGCCCCAGTCCACGGTTCTATGAACACTGAAGCTTTCTTT CAWSAPVHGSMNTEAFF
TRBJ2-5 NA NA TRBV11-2 TGTGCCAGCAGCTTAGTTGCCAGCCTCCAAGAGACCCAGTACTTC CASSLVASLQETQYF
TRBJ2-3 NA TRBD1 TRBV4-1 TGCGCCAGCAGCCCGAGGGGACAGGGCGGCACAGATACGCAGTATTTT CASSPRGQGGTDTQYF
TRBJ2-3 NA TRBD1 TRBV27 TGTGCCAGCAGCCTCCTTGGGACAGGCAGAGATACGCAGTATTTT CASSLLGTGRDTQYF
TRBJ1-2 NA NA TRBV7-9 TGTGCCAGCAGCTTCATTAGGAATGGGGGCTATGGCTACACCTTC CASSFIRNGGYGYTF
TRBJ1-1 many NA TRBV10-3 TGTGCCACCGGGGACATCGGCACTGAAGCTTTCTTT CATGDIGTEAFF
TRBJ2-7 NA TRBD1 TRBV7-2 TGTGCCAGCAGCTTGTCCGGGACAGGGCCCTACGAGCAGTACTTC CASSLSGTGPYEQYF
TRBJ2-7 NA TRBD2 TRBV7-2 TGTGCCAGCAGCCCCGGGACTAGCGGTTCCTACGAGCAGTACTTC CASSPGTSGSYEQYF
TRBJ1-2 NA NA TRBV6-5 TGTGCCAGCACCGTGCACCCCGAAGGGGGCTACACCTTC CASTVHPEGGYTF
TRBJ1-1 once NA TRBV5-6 TGTGCCAGCAGCTTGGGGGCGGACACTGAAGCTTTCTTT CASSLGADTEAFF
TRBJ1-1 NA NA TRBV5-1 TGCGCCAGCAGCTTGGTAAGGCAGCCACCCGCTGAAGCTTTCTTT CASSLVRQPPAEAFF
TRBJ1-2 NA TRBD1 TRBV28 TGTGCCAGCAGTGCCGGGACAGTAAACTATGGCTACACCTTC CASSAGTVNYGYTF
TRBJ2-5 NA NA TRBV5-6 TGTGCCAGCAGCTGGGGACACTTCCAAGAGACCCAGTACTTC CASSWGHFQETQYF
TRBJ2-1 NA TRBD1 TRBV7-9 TGTGCCAGCAGATATGGGACAGGGGTGTACAATGAGCAGTTCTTC CASRYGTGVYNEQFF
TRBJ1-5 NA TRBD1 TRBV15 TGTGCCACCAGCAGGGGGGGACAGGGAAAATATAGCAATCAGCCCCAGCATTTT CATSRGGQGKYSNQPQHF
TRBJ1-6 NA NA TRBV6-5 TGTGCCAGCAGACCACAAGGCAATTCACCCCTCCACTTT CASRPQGNSPLHF
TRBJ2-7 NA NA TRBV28 TGTGCCAGCAGTTTAAGTTCCCTCCTGCAGTACTTC CASSLSSLLQYF
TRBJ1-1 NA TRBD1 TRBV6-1 TGTGCCGCAGACAGGGGCGCCACTGAAGCTTTCTTT CAADRGATEAFF
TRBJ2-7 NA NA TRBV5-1 TGCGCCAGCAGCTTGGCCAGAGGAGACCCCTTCTACGAGCAGTACTTC CASSLARGDPFYEQYF
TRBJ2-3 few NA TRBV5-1 TGCGCCAGCAGCTTATCCGATTGGGGCACAGATACGCAGTATTTT CASSLSDWGTDTQYF
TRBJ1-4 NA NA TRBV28 TGTGCCAGCAGTGCCACGCGGACTCTTTCAGCAACTAATGAAAAACTGTTTTTT CASSATRTLSATNEKLFF
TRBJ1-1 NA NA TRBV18 TGTGCCAGCTCACCATCCCAGGGAGTGGGCACTGAAGCTTTCTTT CASSPSQGVGTEAFF
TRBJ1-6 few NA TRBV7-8 TGTGCCAGCAGCTTAGGTGTCCGAGCCTATTCACCCCTCCACTTT CASSLGVRAYSPLHF
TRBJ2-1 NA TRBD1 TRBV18 TGTGCCAGCTCACCACCGAGGGACAGGGGTTACAATGAGCAGTTCTTC CASSPPRDRGYNEQFF
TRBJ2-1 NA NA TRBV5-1 TGCGCCAGCAGCTTGGCTCCCGAAACTTTCAATGAGCAGTTCTTC CASSLAPETFNEQFF
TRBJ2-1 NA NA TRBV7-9 TGTGCCAGCAGCCATGGGGGGAGTTACAATGAGCAGTTCTTC CASSHGGSYNEQFF
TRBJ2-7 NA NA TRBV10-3 TGTGCCATCAGGGGCGGGACTTCCGACTCCTACGAGCAGTACTTC CAIRGGTSDSYEQYF
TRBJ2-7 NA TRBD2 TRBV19 TGTGCCAGTAGTTATGTGTCTAGCGGCTCCTACGAGCAGTACTTC CASSYVSSGSYEQYF
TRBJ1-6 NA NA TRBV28 TGTGCCAGCAGTTACCTCCCGACCGCCTATAATTCACCCCTCCACTTT CASSYLPTAYNSPLHF
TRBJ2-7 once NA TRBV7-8 TGTGCCAGCAGTTTTAATACTGCGGGTGAGCAGTACTTC CASSFNTAGEQYF
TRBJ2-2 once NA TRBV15 TGTGCCACCTCTAGTGGGGGCGGGGAGCTGTTTTTT CATSSGGGELFF
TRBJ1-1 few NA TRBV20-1 TGCAGTGCTCCTGACAGTGAGGGGGCTTTCTTT CSAPDSEGAFF
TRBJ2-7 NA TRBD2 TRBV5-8 TGTGCCAGCAGCCCCGGGACTAGGGGTGACGTCGGCTACGAGCAGTACTTC CASSPGTRGDVGYEQYF
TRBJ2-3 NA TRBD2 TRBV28 TGTGCCAGCATACCTAGCGGGGGAGATACGCAGTATTTT CASIPSGGDTQYF
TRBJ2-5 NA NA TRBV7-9 TGTGCCAGCAGCCGGACAGTCCAAGAGACCCAGTACTTC CASSRTVQETQYF
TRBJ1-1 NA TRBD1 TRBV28 TGTGCCAGCAGTTTAGGACAGGGGCGCGGGAACACTGAAGCTTTCTTT CASSLGQGRGNTEAFF
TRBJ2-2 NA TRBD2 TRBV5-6 TGTGCCAGCAGCTACGGAGCGGGGGGGTCCGGCGAGCTGTTTTTT CASSYGAGGSGELFF
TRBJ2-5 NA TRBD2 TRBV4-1 TGCGCCAGCAGCCCTAGCGGGATCGGGACCCAGTACTTC CASSPSGIGTQYF
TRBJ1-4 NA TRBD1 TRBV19 TGTGCCAGTAGTATAGGGACAGGTAATGAAAAACTGTTTTTT CASSIGTGNEKLFF
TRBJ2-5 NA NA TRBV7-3 TGTGCCAGCAGCTACCGGGCAGAAGAGACCCAGTACTTC CASSYRAEETQYF
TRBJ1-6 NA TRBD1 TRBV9 TGTGCCAGCAGCGACCCGGGACAGTATAATTCACCCCTCCACTTT CASSDPGQYNSPLHF
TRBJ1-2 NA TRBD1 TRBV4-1 TGCGCCAGCAGTCTCCGAGGGGGCGCAGGATATGGCTACACCTTC CASSLRGGAGYGYTF